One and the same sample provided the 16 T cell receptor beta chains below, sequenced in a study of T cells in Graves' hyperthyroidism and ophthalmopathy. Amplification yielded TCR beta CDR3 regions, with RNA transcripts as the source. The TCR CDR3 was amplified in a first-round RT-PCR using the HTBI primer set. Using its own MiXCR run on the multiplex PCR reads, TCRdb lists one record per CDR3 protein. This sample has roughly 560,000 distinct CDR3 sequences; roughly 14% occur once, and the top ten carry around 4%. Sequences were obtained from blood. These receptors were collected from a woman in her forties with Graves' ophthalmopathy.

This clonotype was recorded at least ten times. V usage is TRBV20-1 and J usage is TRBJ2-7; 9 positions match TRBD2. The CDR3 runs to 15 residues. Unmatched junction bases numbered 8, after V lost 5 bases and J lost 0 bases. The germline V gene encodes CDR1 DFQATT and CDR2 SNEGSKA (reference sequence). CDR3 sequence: CSAEPAGGSSYEQYF. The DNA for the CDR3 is TGCAGTGCTGAACCAGCGGGAGGCAGCTCCTACGAGCAGTACTTC.

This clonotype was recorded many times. As DNA, the CDR3 is TGCGCCAGCAGCCAAGATAAGGGGACGGCTTTCTTT. Its translation is CASSQDKGTAFF. The chain links TRBV4-1 to TRBJ1-1; weak D call: TRBD1 (5 bases). Trimming took 0 bases from V and 11 from J, leaving 10 bases between them. CDR1 and CDR2 from the germline V gene are MGHRA and YSYEKL. The CDR3 consists of 12 residues.

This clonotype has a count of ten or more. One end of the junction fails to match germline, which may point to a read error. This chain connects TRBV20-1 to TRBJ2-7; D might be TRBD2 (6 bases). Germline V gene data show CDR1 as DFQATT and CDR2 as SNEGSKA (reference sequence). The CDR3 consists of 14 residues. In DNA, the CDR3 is TGCAGCGCTATTGGGACTTCGAGCTCCTACGAGCAGTACTTC. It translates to CSAIGTSSSYEQYF.

CDR3 sequence: CASITTGARYSPLHF. The CDR3 DNA follows: TGTGCCAGCATTACGACAGGGGCCCGATATTCACCCCTCCACTTT. This chain uses TRBV28 with TRBJ1-6; 8 bases match TRBD1. Looked up from germline, CDR1 is MDHEN and CDR2 is SYDVKM. The CDR3 sequence is 15 residues long. Unmatched junction bases numbered 10, after V lost 7 bases and J lost 8 bases.

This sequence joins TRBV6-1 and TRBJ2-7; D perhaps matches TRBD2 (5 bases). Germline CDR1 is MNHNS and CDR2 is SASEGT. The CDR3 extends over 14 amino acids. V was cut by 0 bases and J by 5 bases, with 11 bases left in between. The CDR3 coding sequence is TGTGCCAGCAGTGAAGCGAGGGATATCGACGAGCAGTACTTC. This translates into CASSEARDIDEQYF.

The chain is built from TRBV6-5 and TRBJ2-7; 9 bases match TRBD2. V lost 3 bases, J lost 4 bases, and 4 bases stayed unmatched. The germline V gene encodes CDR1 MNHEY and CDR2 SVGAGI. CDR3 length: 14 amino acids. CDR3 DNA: TGTGCCAGCAGTTATGAACTAGCGGGTTACGAGCAGTACTTC. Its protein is CASSYELAGYEQYF.

CDR3 sequence: CASRTTSGGEKETQYF. The CDR3 bases are TGTGCCAGCAGGACGACTAGCGGGGGAGAGAAAGAGACCCAGTACTTC. J is TRBJ2-5 and V is TRBV6-1, with 12 bases fitting TRBD2. CDR1 is MNHNS and CDR2 is SASEGT in the germline V gene. The CDR3 is made up of 16 amino acids. Trimming took 6 bases from V and 3 from J; bases not matched to a gene: 8.

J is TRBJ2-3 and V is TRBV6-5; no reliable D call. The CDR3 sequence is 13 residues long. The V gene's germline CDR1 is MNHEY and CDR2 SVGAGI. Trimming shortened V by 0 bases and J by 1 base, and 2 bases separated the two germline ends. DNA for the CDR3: TGTGCCAGCAGTTACTCCGGCACAGATACGCAGTATTTT. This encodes CASSYSGTDTQYF.

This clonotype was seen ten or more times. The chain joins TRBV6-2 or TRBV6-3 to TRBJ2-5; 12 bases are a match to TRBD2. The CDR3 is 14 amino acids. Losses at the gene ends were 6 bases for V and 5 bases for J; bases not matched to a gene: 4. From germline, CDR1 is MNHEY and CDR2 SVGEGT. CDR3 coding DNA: TGTGCCAGCAGACCTACTAGCGGGAGGGAGACCCAGTACTTC. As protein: CASRPTSGRETQYF.

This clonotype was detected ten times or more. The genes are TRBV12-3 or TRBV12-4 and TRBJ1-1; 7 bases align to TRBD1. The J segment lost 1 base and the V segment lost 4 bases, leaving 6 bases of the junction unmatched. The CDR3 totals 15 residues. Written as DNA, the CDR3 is TGTGCCAGCAGTTATAAGGGGGCAGGGAACACTGAAGCTTTCTTT. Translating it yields CASSYKGAGNTEAFF.

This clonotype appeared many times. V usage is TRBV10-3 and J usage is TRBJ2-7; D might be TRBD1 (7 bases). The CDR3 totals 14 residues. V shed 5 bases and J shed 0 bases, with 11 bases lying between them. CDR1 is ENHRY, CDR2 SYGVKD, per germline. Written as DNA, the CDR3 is TGTGCCATCAGTCAGGGGGGAACCTCCTACGAGCAGTACTTC. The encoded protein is CAISQGGTSYEQYF.

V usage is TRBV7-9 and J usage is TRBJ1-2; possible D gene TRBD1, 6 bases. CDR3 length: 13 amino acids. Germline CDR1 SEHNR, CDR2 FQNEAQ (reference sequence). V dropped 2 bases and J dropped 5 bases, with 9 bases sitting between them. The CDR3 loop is CASSLNREYGYTF. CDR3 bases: TGTGCCAGCAGCTTAAACAGGGAATATGGCTACACCTTC. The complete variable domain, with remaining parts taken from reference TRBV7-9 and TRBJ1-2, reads DTGVSQNPRHKITKRGQNVTFRCDPISEHNRLYWYRQTLGQGPEFLTYFQNEAQLEKSRLLSDRFSAERPKGSFSTLEIQRTEQGDSAMYLCASSLNREYGYTFGSGTRLTVV.

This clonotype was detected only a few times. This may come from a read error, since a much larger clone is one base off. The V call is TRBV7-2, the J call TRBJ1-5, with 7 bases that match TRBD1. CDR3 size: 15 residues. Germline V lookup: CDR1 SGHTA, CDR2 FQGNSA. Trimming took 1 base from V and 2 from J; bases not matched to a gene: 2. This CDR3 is CASSLVRGGNQPQHF. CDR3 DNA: TGTGCCAGCAGCTTAGTCAGGGGGGGCAATCAGCCCCAGCATTTT.

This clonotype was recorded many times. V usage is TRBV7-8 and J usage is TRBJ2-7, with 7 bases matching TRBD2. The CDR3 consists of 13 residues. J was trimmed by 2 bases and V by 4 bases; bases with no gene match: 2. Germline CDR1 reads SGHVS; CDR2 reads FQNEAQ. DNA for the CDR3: TGTGCCAGCAGCTCGGGACTAACCTACGAGCAGTACTTC. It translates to CASSSGLTYEQYF.

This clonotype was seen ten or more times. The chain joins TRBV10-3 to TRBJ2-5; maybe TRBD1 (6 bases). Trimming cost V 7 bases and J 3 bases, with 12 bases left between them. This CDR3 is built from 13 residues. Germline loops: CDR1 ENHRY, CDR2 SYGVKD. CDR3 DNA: TGTGCCATCACCCTGGGACAAGAAGAGACCCAGTACTTC. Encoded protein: CAITLGQEETQYF.

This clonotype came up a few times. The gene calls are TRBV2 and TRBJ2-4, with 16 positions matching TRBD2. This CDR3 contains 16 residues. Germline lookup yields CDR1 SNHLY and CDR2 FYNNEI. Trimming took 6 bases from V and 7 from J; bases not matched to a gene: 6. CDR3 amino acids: CASRVGTSGRANIQYF. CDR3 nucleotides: TGTGCCAGCAGGGTTGGGACTAGCGGGAGGGCCAACATTCAGTACTTC.